This TCR beta chain was documented in a study of metastatic and nonmetastatic thyroid tumors. Across the study: Repertoires from malignant and benign thyroid patients were compared across blood and tumor or nodule tissue.

Authors' data handling: For papillary thyroid cancer, a distant-metastasis classifier was constructed from CDR3 differences observed across clinicopathological groups. TCRdb recomputed clones from the PCR reads via MiXCR. TCRdb, rather than the study authors, made the V and J calls. This sample has 7,000 to 9,500 clones, with less than 35% found just once. The ends were cut back, 11 bases at V and 11 bases at J, with 27 bases in the middle. Germline CDR1 and CDR2: LNHDA and SQIVND (reference sequence). The CDR3 sequence is 14 residues long. Study-level points and caveats: TCR beta diversity was reportedly significantly higher in malignant thyroid tumors than benign nodules, in blood and tumor.

Thyroid surgery was performed in patients who had received no treatment beforehand. The table lists this clone with a few counts. What it binds is unknown. The chain is built from TRBV19 and TRBJ1-1, with D perhaps TRBD1 (6 bases). The TCR sequence derives from a male donor with papillary thyroid cancer or a benign thyroid nodule (not recorded which). Some clones in this sample may be carry-over from other donors' samples. Sequenced: tumor tissue. CDR3 in amino acids: CASSVGGNYEGAFF. CDR3 bases: TGTGCCTCCTCGGTGGGGGGCAACTACGAGGGGGCTTTCTTT.